A selection of T cell receptor beta chains follows, all from one sample in a study of T cell changes during pregnancy in multiple sclerosis. Using immunoSEQ multiplex PCR, the repertoire was profiled, and TCRdb retains in-frame clones only, with some absent. This sample yields around 70,000 clones, of which almost 95% are seen a single time; less than 2.5% belongs to the top ten. The material sequenced was peripheral blood, taken before pregnancy. These TCRs come from a female donor with multiple sclerosis, enrolled in a pregnancy study. Both conserved end residues are trimmed from each CDR3. D genes are given only for firm matches.

>TRBV7-3|TRBD1
ASSRQTGDGYT
>TRBV5-4|.
ASSPISGSSYEQY
>TRBV30|.
AWTLTGTGGYT
>TRBV25-1|.
ASRRINTEAF
>TRBV28|.
ASRGRPQGSFTYEQY
>TRBV7-6|.
ASSLGRRSDTQY
>TRBV6-6|.
ASSYIQDGYT
>TRBV6-1|TRBD2
ASSPVTSGRNEQF
>TRBV13|TRBD2
ASSFSGSGVGAQY
>TRBV19|TRBD2
ASSIESASGAYEQY